The TCR beta chain described here comes from a study of blood T cell repertoires in COVID-19. This table comes from immunoSEQ multiplex PCR, and its TCRdb copy is limited to in-frame clones, with some not included. In the table there are 270,000 or so clones, about 87% of which are singletons. This CDR3 comprises 15 residues. Germline assignment: CDR1 MRHNA and CDR2 SNTAGT. The V gene lost 3 bases and the J gene lost 3 bases, with 9 bases spanning the gap. The sample taken for sequencing was PBMCs or T cells enriched from blood (not recorded which). The origin of this receptor is a woman aged 40 to 50 with acute COVID-19. The V gene is TRBV6-4, the J gene TRBJ2-6, with D unresolved. The CDR3 bases are TGTGCCAGCAGTGAGTCGGGTTTTGGGGCCAACGTCCTGACTTTC. Translation: CASSESGFGANVLTF.